This TCR beta chain was identified during a study of T-cell memory formation after mild COVID-19. Study summary: In these data, TCR clusters were largely donor specific.

Germline V gene sequence: CDR1 MGHDK, CDR2 SYGVNS. This CDR3 contains 13 residues. Between the trimmed V and J ends, which lost 3 bases and 6 bases, there was a span of 9 bases. TCRalpha and TCRbeta libraries used 5'RACE with constant-segment primers and UMIs. Each CDR3 protein gets one entry after TCRdb re-called the 5' RACE reads with MiXCR. The sample contains 100,000 to 150,000 distinct CDR3 sequences, about 17% of which appear only once. This clonotype was counted a few times. Its antigen is undetermined. The study's findings and limits: Whereas later expanders leaned CD4+, clones contracting day 15 to 85 showed a balanced CD4/CD8 makeup. Mainly in CM and EM were contracting CD4+ clones; CD8+ were in EMRA.

The V and J genes are TRBV25-1 and TRBJ2-1; no firm D call. Source material: PBMCs or a T cell subset sorted from them (not recorded which). This receptor was identified in an adult woman who had mild COVID-19 (a few samples of this study predate the infection). Cell type and time point are not known. CDR3 DNA: TGTGCCAGCAGTGAGCCCTACCTCAATGAGCAGTTCTTC. Amino acid sequence: CASSEPYLNEQFF.